Sequencing of this T cell receptor (beta chain) was carried out in a study of OX40 agonist ivuxolimab in advanced cancers. Clones were read by immunoSEQ multiplex PCR, and TCRdb kept only the in-frame ones, dropping some. The sample lists around 60,000 clones, approximately 81% occurring once. Sequences were derived from CD4+ or CD8+ T cells sorted from blood, sampled in a trial of the OX40 agonist ivuxolimab. The TCR originated in an adult with an advanced solid tumor such as melanoma, head and neck, liver or kidney cancer.

In DNA, the CDR3 is TGTGCCACCAAGAGGACTAGCGGCCCAGATACGCAGTATTTT. Protein product: CATKRTSGPDTQYF. The chain joins TRBV28 to TRBJ2-3, with 10 positions matching TRBD2. Looked up from germline, CDR1 is MDHEN and CDR2 is SYDVKM. The CDR3 is 14 amino acids. V was pared by 10 bases and J by 4 bases, with 8 bases of the junction left unmatched.